The TCR beta chain described here comes from a study of blood T cell repertoires in COVID-19. Study-level information: Specimens from acute and convalescent COVID-19 originated in the United States, Italy and Spain.

CDR1 and CDR2 from the germline V gene are SGHVS and FNYEAQ. The CDR3 runs to 16 residues. V gave up 0 bases and J gave up 1 base, with 9 bases separating them. Those enrolled in Seattle joined during active infection and were followed longitudinally afterward. Original methodology: By means of reference gene primer amplification, nucleated cell counts were estimated. Sequencing used immunoSEQ multiplex PCR; TCRdb keeps in-frame clones, though not all of them. That table is the source of V, J and clone size, and D and trimming were worked out from the DNA. The sample has about 350,000 clones; about nine tenths are singletons.

This TCR was recovered from a woman aged 65 to 85 with COVID-19, enrolled during active disease. The sample taken for sequencing was peripheral blood. The rearrangement uses TRBV7-6 and TRBJ2-2; D unresolved. The CDR3 DNA follows: TGTGCCAGCAGCTTAGCTGTCGGGTTGAACACCGGGGAGCTGTTTTTT. This sequence encodes CASSLAVGLNTGELFF.